The T cell receptor (beta chain) described here comes from a study of blood T cell repertoires in COVID-19. Germline V gene sequence: CDR1 MDHEN, CDR2 SYDVKM. Trimming shortened V by 6 bases and J by 0 bases, and 8 bases separated the two germline ends. The CDR3 totals 14 residues. Method: immunoSEQ multiplex PCR; TCRdb's copy keeps in-frame clones and lacks some. Here the sample spans over 60,000 clones, roughly three quarters being singletons. Specimen: peripheral blood. The rearrangement uses TRBV28 and TRBJ2-2; no clear D gene. The clonotype originates from a human donor in a cohort sampled during active COVID-19. The CDR3 loop reads CASRSYSNTGELFF. The DNA of the CDR3 is TGTGCCAGCAGGAGCTATTCGAACACCGGGGAGCTGTTTTTT.